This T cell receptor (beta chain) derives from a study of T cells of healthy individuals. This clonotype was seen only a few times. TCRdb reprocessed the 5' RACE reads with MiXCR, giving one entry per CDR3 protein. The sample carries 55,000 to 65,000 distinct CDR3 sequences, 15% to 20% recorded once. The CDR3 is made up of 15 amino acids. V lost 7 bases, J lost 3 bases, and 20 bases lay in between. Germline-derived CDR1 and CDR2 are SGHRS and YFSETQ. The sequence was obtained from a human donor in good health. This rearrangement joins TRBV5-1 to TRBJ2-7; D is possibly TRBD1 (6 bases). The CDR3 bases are TGCGCCAGCTACAGAGAACCCGGGACAAGCTACGAGCAGTACTTC. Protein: CASYREPGTSYEQYF.